These 32 T cell receptor beta chains were all obtained from the same sample, sequenced in a study of T cell responses to AZD1222 COVID-19 vaccine. The protocol was immunoSEQ multiplex PCR, while the TCRdb copy is restricted to in-frame clones and leaves out a portion. The profile shows roughly 140,000 clones, 88% of them singletons. The sequencing here drew on peripheral blood, taken on day 0 of AZD1222 vaccination. Receptor source: an adult in good health.

The chain is built from TRBV6-2 or TRBV6-3 and TRBJ1-4; 7 nucleotides agree with TRBD1. CDR3 length: 16 residues. Germline CDR1 reads MNHEY; CDR2 reads SVGEGT. V shed 2 bases, J shed 3 bases, and the junction held 6 bases outside the gene matches. Here the CDR3 reads CASSYGRQGSNEKLFF. CDR3 sequence (DNA): TGTGCCAGCAGTTACGGGCGACAGGGATCTAATGAAAAACTGTTTTTT.

The V and J genes are TRBV15 and TRBJ1-1, with TRBD1 identical over 8 bases. This CDR3 has 14 amino acids. In germline, CDR1 is LNHNV, CDR2 YYDKDF (reference sequence). V trimming: 2 bases; J trimming: 6 bases; junction bases outside the gene matches: 5. The CDR3 DNA reads as TGTGCCACCAGCAGAAACAGGGGGGAGGCTGAAGCTTTCTTT. Its translation is CATSRNRGEAEAFF.

This sequence joins TRBV6-5 and TRBJ1-1; D remains unclear. Germline values: CDR1 MNHEY, CDR2 SVGAGI. CDR3 length: 15 amino acids. The V end lost 6 bases, the J end lost 0 bases, and 14 bases lay between the germline ends. The CDR3, as DNA: TGTGCCAGCAGAGGGAGGACTTTAATGAACACTGAAGCTTTCTTT. The encoded protein is CASRGRTLMNTEAFF.

The chain recombines TRBV5-1 with TRBJ2-1, with 8 nucleotides matching TRBD2. The germline gives CDR1 SGHRS, CDR2 YFSETQ. This CDR3 comprises 12 residues. V trimming: 4 bases; J trimming: 12 bases; junction bases outside the gene matches: 6. The CDR3 loop reads CASSATSGGQFF. The CDR3 nucleotides read TGCGCCAGCAGCGCCACTAGCGGTGGGCAGTTCTTC.

CDR3 in DNA: TGTGCCAGCAGCGTAGCAGGGTGGGACACTGAAGCTTTCTTT. Translation: CASSVAGWDTEAFF. The chain has TRBV9 and TRBJ1-1, with D possibly matching TRBD1 (5 bases). Germline loops: CDR1 SGDLS, CDR2 YYNGEE. Trimming cost V 0 bases and J 3 bases, with 9 bases left between them. This CDR3 is built from 14 residues.

The rearrangement joins TRBV5-4 to TRBJ2-1, with 7 positions matching TRBD2. Germline V CDR1 and CDR2: SGHNT, YYREEE (reference sequence). This CDR3 comprises 15 residues. V trimming: 1 base; J trimming: 6 bases; junction bases outside the gene matches: 7. For the CDR3, the DNA is TGTGCCAGCAGCTTGAAGTGGGAGGGTAGCAATGAGCAGTTCTTC. The encoded protein is CASSLKWEGSNEQFF. The variable domain in full, completed from reference TRBV5-4 and TRBJ2-1, reads ETGVTQSPTHLIKTRGQQVTLRCSSQSGHNTVSWYQQALGQGPQFIFQYYREEENGRGNFPPRFSGLQFPNYSSELNVNALELDDSALYLCASSLKWEGSNEQFFGPGTRLTVL.

The V gene is TRBV7-3, the J gene TRBJ1-2; D uncertain. The CDR3 has 14 amino acids. Germline values: CDR1 SGHTA, CDR2 FQGTGA. Trimming stripped 4 bases from V and 0 bases from J, with 9 bases between. CDR3 bases: TGTGCCAGCAGCTCGGGCGGGACTAACTATGGCTACACCTTC. This translates into CASSSGGTNYGYTF.

This clone ranks as medium-sized. The chain is built from TRBV4-1 and TRBJ2-1; 12 bases map to TRBD2. The germline gives CDR1 MGHRA, CDR2 YSYEKL. This CDR3 spans 18 amino acids. V was pared by 4 bases and J by 6 bases, with 13 bases of the junction left unmatched. CDR3 protein: CASSLQGSASGRANEQFF. The DNA of the CDR3 is TGCGCCAGCAGCCTACAAGGTTCGGCTAGCGGGAGGGCCAATGAGCAGTTCTTC.

The chain recombines TRBV19 with TRBJ2-5, with 7 bases fitting TRBD2. V lost 10 bases, J lost 8 bases, and 7 bases stayed unmatched. CDR1 is LNHDA, CDR2 SQIVND, per germline (reference sequence). CDR3 length: 11 amino acids. CDR3 region: CATQSGGTQYF. CDR3 sequence (DNA): TGTGCCACGCAGTCGGGAGGTACCCAGTACTTC.

The chain is built from TRBV29-1 and TRBJ2-1; D may correspond to TRBD1 or TRBD2 (5 bases each). The CDR3 length is 14 residues. The V end lost 4 bases, the J end lost 9 bases, and 19 bases lay between the germline ends. Germline lookup yields CDR1 SQVTM and CDR2 ANQGSEA. The CDR3: CSVGARGTAREQFF. For the CDR3, the DNA is TGCAGCGTTGGCGCTCGTGGGACCGCCCGTGAGCAGTTCTTC.

V usage is TRBV3-1 (or the pseudogene TRBV3-2) and J usage is TRBJ1-4; TRBD1 might be the D (5 bases). Trimming left V 6 bases short and J 7 bases short, with 15 bases between. CDR1 is LGHDT and CDR2 is YNNKEL in the germline V gene (reference sequence). The CDR3 runs 14 residues. CDR3 sequence reads: CASSIQGIGEKLFF. The CDR3 DNA reads TGTGCCAGCAGTATCCAGGGTATCGGTGAAAAACTGTTTTTT.

This chain joins TRBV12-1 and TRBJ1-1. TRBV12-1 is classified as a pseudogene. This CDR3 is 12 amino acids long. This chain's CDR3 is CASSFGVPQAFF. CDR3 coding DNA: TGTGCCAGCAGCTTTGGAGTTCCTCAAGCTTTCTTT.

The CDR3 reads CASSLTVSEHEQFF. CDR3 DNA sequence: TGTGCCAGCAGCTTAACGGTGTCGGAGCATGAGCAGTTCTTC. The rearrangement uses TRBV7-3 and TRBJ2-1; D is uncertain. This CDR3 has 14 amino acids. Per the germline V gene, CDR1 is SGHTA and CDR2 is FQGTGA. V dropped 0 bases and J dropped 8 bases, with 11 bases sitting between them.

CDR3 amino acids: CASTGSSSHNEQFF. CDR3 coding DNA: TGTGCCAGCACCGGGTCTAGCAGCCACAATGAGCAGTTCTTC. This chain connects TRBV27 to TRBJ2-1, with D perhaps matching TRBD2 (5 bases). Per the germline V gene, CDR1 is MNHEY and CDR2 is SMNVEV (reference sequence). The CDR3 contains 14 residues. V dropped 7 bases and J dropped 5 bases, with 15 bases sitting between them.

Only one count was recorded for this clone. The DNA for the CDR3 is TGTGCCAGCAGTGAATGGACTAGCGGGAGGGTATACAATGAGCAGTTCTTC. It yields the protein CASSEWTSGRVYNEQFF. V is TRBV6-1 and J is TRBJ2-1; TRBD2 aligns across 15 bases. Unmatched junction bases numbered 3, after V lost 2 bases and J lost 4 bases. Germline V gives CDR1 MNHNS, CDR2 SASEGT. The CDR3 runs to 17 residues.

The chain uses TRBV19 and TRBJ2-7; D ambiguous. The germline CDR1 and CDR2 sequences are LNHDA and SQIVND (reference sequence). CDR3 length equals 16 residues. V was cut by 1 base and J by 5 bases, with 18 bases left in between. CDR3 DNA sequence: TGTGCCAGTAGTATAGGTCCCGGGCCCTTGGCCCACGAGCAGTACTTC. Translating it yields CASSIGPGPLAHEQYF.

The chain has TRBV5-1 and TRBJ2-1, with TRBD2 matching 10 bases. The V gene's germline CDR1 is SGHRS and CDR2 YFSETQ. Trimming took 4 bases from V and 0 from J; bases not matched to a gene: 7. The length of the CDR3 is 17 residues. CDR3 sequence reads: CASSPLAGGGSYNEQFF. In DNA form, the CDR3 reads TGCGCCAGCAGCCCGTTAGCGGGAGGAGGCTCCTACAATGAGCAGTTCTTC.

The chain carries TRBV5-1 and TRBJ2-3; 11 positions agree with TRBD2. This CDR3 spans 16 amino acids. Germline CDR1 is SGHRS and CDR2 is YFSETQ. The trim removed 3 bases at V and 3 bases at J, leaving 6 bases unmatched. DNA of the CDR3: TGCGCCAGCAGCTCAAGGGGACTAGCGGTTACAGATACGCAGTATTTT. It specifies CASSSRGLAVTDTQYF.

V is TRBV29-1 and J is TRBJ2-7, with D tentatively TRBD1 or TRBD2 (5 bases each). Germline V lookup: CDR1 SQVTM, CDR2 ANQGSEA. This CDR3 has 13 residues. V was shortened by 4 bases and J by 2 bases, with 12 bases between the two germline ends. The CDR3 DNA reads as TGCAGCGTTGGTTTGGTGGGGGCCTACGAGCAGTACTTC. Protein: CSVGLVGAYEQYF.

The J gene is TRBJ1-1, the V gene TRBV2; TRBD1 might be the D (6 bases). This CDR3 has 15 amino acids. V shed 0 bases and J shed 4 bases, with 12 bases lying between them. The germline CDR1 and CDR2 sequences are SNHLY and FYNNEI. CDR3 coding DNA: TGTGCCAGCAGTGAAGCGCTAGGGGGACGCACTGAAGCTTTCTTT. It translates to CASSEALGGRTEAFF.

CDR3 residues: CASSLGTSSSYNEQFF. In DNA form, the CDR3 reads TGTGCCAGCAGCTTGGGAACATCGAGCTCCTACAATGAGCAGTTCTTC. This chain links TRBV7-6 with TRBJ2-1; D uncertain. V was clipped by 3 bases and J by 0 bases, with 12 bases between them. The germline V gene has CDR1 SGHVS and CDR2 FNYEAQ. CDR3 length: 16 residues.

This clone was seen only a few times. The V call is TRBV28, the J call TRBJ2-3; TRBD1 aligns across 9 bases. Losses at the gene ends were 1 base for V and 2 bases for J; bases not matched to a gene: 4. This CDR3 contains 16 residues. Germline values: CDR1 MDHEN, CDR2 SYDVKM. The CDR3 sequence is CASSLSGTGFTDTQYF. The CDR3 nucleotides read TGTGCCAGCAGTTTATCGGGGACAGGGTTCACAGATACGCAGTATTTT.

This clone was observed a single time. The V and J genes are TRBV2 and TRBJ1-6, with TRBD1 as a possible D gene (5 bases). This CDR3 is 14 amino acids long. In germline, CDR1 is SNHLY, CDR2 FYNNEI. V lost 7 bases and J lost 7, with 14 bases in between. The CDR3 region has the DNA TGTGCCAGCATGGGGGGGGGTAGGAATTCACCCCTCCACTTT. This gives the protein CASMGGGRNSPLHF. The entire variable domain, with the rest obtained from reference TRBV2 and TRBJ1-6, is as follows: EPEVTQTPSHQVTQMGQEVILRCVPISNHLYFYWYRQILGQKVEFLVSFYNNEISEKSEIFDDQFSVERPDGSNFTLKIRSTKLEDSAMYFCASMGGGRNSPLHFGNGTRLTVT.

The rearrangement joins TRBV9 to TRBJ2-3, with D tentatively TRBD1 or TRBD2 (5 bases each). This CDR3 region has 13 residues. CDR1 is SGDLS and CDR2 is YYNGEE in the germline V gene. V was shortened by 1 base and J by 4 bases, with 7 bases between the two germline ends. The CDR3 region is CASSVQGADTQYF. In DNA form, the CDR3 reads TGTGCCAGCAGCGTACAGGGAGCAGATACGCAGTATTTT.

This chain connects TRBV11-2 to TRBJ1-1, with 7 bases aligning to TRBD1. V lost 6 bases and J lost 6; bases outside the gene matches: 13. Germline assignment: CDR1 SGHAT and CDR2 FQNNGV. The CDR3 is made up of 15 amino acids. The CDR3 protein is CASRVGTAYSAEAFF. CDR3 DNA: TGTGCCAGCAGGGTGGGGACAGCATATAGTGCTGAAGCTTTCTTT.

The chain links TRBV14 to TRBJ1-6; 9 nucleotides align to TRBD1. The CDR3 sequence is 15 residues long. The ends lost 3 bases at V and 7 bases at J; junction bases unmatched: 4. From germline, CDR1 is SGHDN and CDR2 FVKESK. CDR3 residues: CASSHGTGTNSPLHF. Here the CDR3 DNA reads TGTGCCAGCAGCCACGGGACAGGGACGAATTCACCCCTCCACTTT.

CDR3 DNA: TGTGCCAGCAGCTTAGCGTCCGGGACAAGAGCCTACGAGCAGTACTTC. Protein sequence: CASSLASGTRAYEQYF. This chain connects TRBV7-8 to TRBJ2-7, with a possible D match to TRBD1 (6 bases). The CDR3 spans 16 residues. With 0 bases removed from V and 2 bases from J, the gap between germline ends came to 14 bases. Per germline, CDR1 SGHVS and CDR2 FQNEAQ.

V and J are TRBV24-1 and TRBJ1-2, with 10 bases identical to TRBD1. The V gene end was trimmed by 2 bases and the J gene end by 4 bases; junction bases not matched to a gene: 0. CDR1 KGHDR and CDR2 SFDVKD come from the germline V gene. This CDR3 is built from 14 residues. CDR3 bases: TGTGCCACCAGTGATTGGGACAGGGGCTATGGCTACACCTTC. As protein: CATSDWDRGYGYTF.

The chain carries TRBV7-9 and TRBJ1-2, with a possible D match to TRBD1 (5 bases). V lost 2 bases and J lost 0, with 10 bases in between. CDR3 size: 15 residues. Per germline, CDR1 SEHNR and CDR2 FQNEAQ (reference sequence). The CDR3 loop is CASSLRQGANYGYTF. The CDR3 region has the DNA TGTGCCAGCAGCTTACGGCAGGGCGCTAACTATGGCTACACCTTC.

The chain joins TRBV28 to TRBJ1-1; D is perhaps TRBD1 (5 bases). CDR1 and CDR2 (germline): MDHEN, SYDVKM. The CDR3 has 13 amino acids. V lost 6 bases, J lost 1 base, and 9 bases lay in between. The CDR3 nucleotides are TGTGCCAGCAGGAACACAGGGAACACTGAAGCTTTCTTT. It is translated as CASRNTGNTEAFF.

The chain employs TRBV19 and TRBJ1-1, with D unclear. The V gene lost 6 bases and the J gene lost 1 base, with 12 bases spanning the gap. The CDR3 has 14 amino acids. From germline, CDR1 is LNHDA and CDR2 SQIVND (reference sequence). The CDR3 here is CASSITTPNTEAFF. CDR3 DNA sequence: TGTGCCAGTAGCATCACAACCCCGAACACTGAAGCTTTCTTT. Combining the CDR3 with reference TRBV19 and TRBJ1-1 gives the whole variable domain DGGITQSPKYLFRKEGQNVTLSCEQNLNHDAMYWYRQDPGQGLRLIYYSQIVNDFQKGDIAEGYSVSREKKESFPLTVTSAQKNPTAFYLCASSITTPNTEAFFGQGTRLTVV.

J is TRBJ2-3 and V is TRBV5-1; TRBD2 might be the D (5 bases). The germline V gene has CDR1 SGHRS and CDR2 YFSETQ. CDR3 length: 15 residues. Between the trimmed V and J ends, which lost 7 bases and 4 bases, there was a span of 19 bases. This CDR3 is CASRDGPDRPDTQYF. The CDR3 DNA sequence: TGCGCCAGCCGGGATGGCCCGGACCGGCCAGATACGCAGTATTTT.